This T cell receptor beta chain emerged from a study of T cells after yellow fever vaccination. Study outcomes and limitations: Contaminants from the bulk population, in the form of abundant clonotypes, could be found in FACS-sorted repertoires.

V gave up 5 bases and J gave up 0 bases; unmatched junction bases: 6. Germline V CDR1 and CDR2: SGHKS, YYEKEE (reference sequence). This CDR3 is 16 amino acids long. The sample holds many counts of this clonotype. The antigen remains undetermined. TCRdb ran MiXCR on the 5' RACE reads and lists one entry per CDR3 protein. Counted here are 450,000 to 650,000 distinct CDR3 sequences, about a fifth occurring once; the ten biggest clones make up 16%. V is TRBV5-5 and J is TRBJ2-1; 9 nucleotides line up with TRBD1. The receptor's source is a man between 18 and 29 years old who received the YFV17D yellow fever vaccine. The source was PBMCs, collected roughly 23 days after the first yellow fever vaccination. The CDR3 here is CASSSGTGNSYNEQFF. CDR3 coding DNA: TGTGCCAGCAGTTCCGGGACAGGGAACTCCTACAATGAGCAGTTCTTC.